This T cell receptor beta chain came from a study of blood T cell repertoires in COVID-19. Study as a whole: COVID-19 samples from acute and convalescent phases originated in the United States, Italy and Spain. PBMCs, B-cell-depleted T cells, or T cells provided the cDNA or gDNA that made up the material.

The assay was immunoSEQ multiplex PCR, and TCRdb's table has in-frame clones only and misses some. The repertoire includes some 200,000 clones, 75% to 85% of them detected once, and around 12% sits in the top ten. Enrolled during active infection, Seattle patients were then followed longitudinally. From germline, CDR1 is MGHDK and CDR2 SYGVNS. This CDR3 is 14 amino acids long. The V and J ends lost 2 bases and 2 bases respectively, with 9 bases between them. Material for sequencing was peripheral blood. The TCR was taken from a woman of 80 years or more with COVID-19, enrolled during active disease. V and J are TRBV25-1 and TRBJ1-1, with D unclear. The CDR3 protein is CASSETTDNTEAFF. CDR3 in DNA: TGTGCCAGCAGTGAAACCACAGATAACACTGAAGCTTTCTTT.